This TCR beta chain comes out of a study of blood T cell repertoires in COVID-19. Study-level background: Italy, Spain and the United States were the sources of the convalescent and acute COVID-19 samples. T cells, B-cell-depleted T cells, or PBMCs supplied cDNA or gDNA.

In the original analysis: By means of reference gene primer amplification, nucleated cell counts were estimated. Here immunoSEQ multiplex PCR was the method, and the copy in TCRdb shows in-frame clones only, minus some. That table furnishes V, J and clone size, whereas the DNA furnished D and trimming. The sample contains some 180,000 clones, 80% to 90% of which appear only once. The CDR3 is 14 residues long. The germline V gene has CDR1 SGHKS and CDR2 YYEKEE (reference sequence). V was cut by 3 bases and J by 2 bases, with 12 bases left in between. The source is a woman between 70 and 85 years old who had recovered from COVID-19. Sequencing was carried out using peripheral blood. V usage is TRBV5-5 and J usage is TRBJ2-7; D might be TRBD2 (6 bases). CDR3 in amino acids: CASSSAGSAYEQYF. The CDR3 DNA reads as TGTGCCAGCAGCTCCGCCGGGAGTGCCTACGAGCAGTACTTC.